These 5 T cell receptor beta chains were sequenced from one sample in a study of tumor and adjacent non-tumor tissue in lung cancer. RNA was extracted from bulk tissue without any cell sorting. A modified ARM-PCR protocol with three rounds of nested PCR amplified TCRbeta. MiXCR was run by TCRdb on the multiplex PCR reads, yielding one entry per CDR3 protein. This sample carries 200,000 to 250,000 distinct CDR3 sequences, over 55% of them seen once, and the ten largest clones take less than 25%. The sequenced sample consisted of lung tumor tissue. These receptors originate from a man aged 55 to 69 with non-small cell lung cancer.

The rearrangement links TRBV11-1 to TRBJ2-4, with 9 bases matching TRBD1. The CDR3 is 15 residues long. Germline V gives CDR1 SGHAT, CDR2 FQDESV (reference sequence). J was trimmed by 7 bases and V by 5 bases; bases with no gene match: 9. CDR3 residues: CASSHWGDRVNIQYF. CDR3 nucleotides: TGTGCCAGCAGCCATTGGGGGGACAGGGTTAACATTCAGTACTTC.

The V call is TRBV12-3 or TRBV12-4, the J call TRBJ2-3; D ambiguous. V was shortened by 10 bases and J by 4 bases, with 15 bases between the two germline ends. The CDR3 totals 13 residues. CDR3 region: CATVGENADTQYF. The CDR3 DNA reads as TGTGCCACCGTAGGAGAGAACGCAGATACGCAGTATTTT.

Worth noting for this clonotype: A much larger clone differs from this one at a single base, so this may be a read error. The chain combines TRBV12-3 or TRBV12-4 with TRBJ2-1, with a possible D match to TRBD2 (6 bases). Trimming took 3 bases from V and 12 from J, leaving 12 bases between them. The CDR3 is 12 amino acids. The CDR3 nucleotides are TGTGCCAGCAGTTTCATGCGGGGAGGGCAGTTCTTC. It is translated as CASSFMRGGQFF.

Comment on this clonotype: A read error is possible here, since a much larger clone lies one base away. The rearrangement links TRBV29-1 to TRBJ1-5; D is perhaps TRBD1 (6 bases). Germline values: CDR1 SQVTM, CDR2 ANQGSEA. The CDR3 totals 13 residues. V was pared by 5 bases and J by 7 bases, with 15 bases between. The chain's CDR3 is CSVQAGVYQPQHF. The CDR3 DNA reads TGCAGCGTTCAAGCAGGGGTCTACCAGCCCCAGCATTTT.

This clonotype was counted between two and nine times. The CDR3, as DNA: TGTGCCAGCAGCCAAGAATGGGTCCAGGGTGGTGGAAACACCATATATTTT. It yields the protein CASSQEWVQGGGNTIYF. The rearrangement uses TRBV4-2 and TRBJ1-3; D may be TRBD1 (5 bases). Germline assignment: CDR1 LGHNA and CDR2 YNFKEQ. Trimming removed 0 bases at V and 3 bases at J, with 15 bases between. CDR3 length: 17 residues.